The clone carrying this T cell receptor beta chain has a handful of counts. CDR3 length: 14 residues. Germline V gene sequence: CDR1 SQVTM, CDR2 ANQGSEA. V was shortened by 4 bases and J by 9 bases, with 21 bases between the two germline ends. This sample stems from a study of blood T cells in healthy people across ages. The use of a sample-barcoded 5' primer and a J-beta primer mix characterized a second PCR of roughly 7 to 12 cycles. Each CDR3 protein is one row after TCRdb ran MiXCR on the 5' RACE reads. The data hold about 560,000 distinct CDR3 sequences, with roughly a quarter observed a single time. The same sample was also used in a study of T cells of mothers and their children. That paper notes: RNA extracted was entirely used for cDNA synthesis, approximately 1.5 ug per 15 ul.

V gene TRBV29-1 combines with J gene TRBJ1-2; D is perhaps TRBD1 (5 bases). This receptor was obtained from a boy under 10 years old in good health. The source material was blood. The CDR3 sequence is CSVGSGREVRSYTF. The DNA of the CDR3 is TGCAGCGTTGGAAGTGGCAGGGAGGTTCGGAGCTACACCTTC.